This T cell receptor beta chain was identified in a study of PD-1 blockade in classical Hodgkin lymphoma. Some clones are missing from TCRdb's copy, which holds only in-frame ones; the method was immunoSEQ multiplex PCR. The sample includes just under 45,000 clones, roughly 70% of them seen just once. This clone occurred a few times. Each and every patient relapsed after autologous stem cell transplantation, and patients got differing brentuximab vedotin exposure. The CDR3 is 15 amino acids. Trimming cost V 4 bases and J 5 bases, with 17 bases left between them. Looked up from germline, CDR1 is SGHTA and CDR2 is FQGNSA.

V is TRBV7-2 and J is TRBJ2-5; D uncertain. The clonotype was recovered from a human donor with classical Hodgkin lymphoma. The sample consisted of peripheral blood mononuclear cells (PBMCs), taken before the second cycle of nivolumab. CDR3 in DNA: TGTGCCAGCAGCTCCCCTGGGCGGCGACCTGAGACCCAGTACTTC. Translating it yields CASSSPGRRPETQYF.